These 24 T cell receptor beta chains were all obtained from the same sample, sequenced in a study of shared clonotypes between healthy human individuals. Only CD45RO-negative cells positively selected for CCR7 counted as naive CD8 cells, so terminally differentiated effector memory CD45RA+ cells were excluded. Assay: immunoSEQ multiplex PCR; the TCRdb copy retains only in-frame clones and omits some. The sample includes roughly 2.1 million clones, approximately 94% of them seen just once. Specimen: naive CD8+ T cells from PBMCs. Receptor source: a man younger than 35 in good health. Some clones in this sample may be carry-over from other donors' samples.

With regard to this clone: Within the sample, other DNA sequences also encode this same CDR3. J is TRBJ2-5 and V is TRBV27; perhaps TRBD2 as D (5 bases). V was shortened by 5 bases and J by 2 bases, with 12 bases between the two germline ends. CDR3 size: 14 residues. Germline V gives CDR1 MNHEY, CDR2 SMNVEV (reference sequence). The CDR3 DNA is TGTGCCAGCAGTCCACTTGGAGGTCAAGAGACCCAGTACTTC. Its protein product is CASSPLGGQETQYF.

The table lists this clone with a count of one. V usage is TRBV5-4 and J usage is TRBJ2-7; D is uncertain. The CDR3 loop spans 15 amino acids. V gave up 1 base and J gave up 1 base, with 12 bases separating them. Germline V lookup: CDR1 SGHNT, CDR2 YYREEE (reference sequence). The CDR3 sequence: CASSLFQEPSYEQYF. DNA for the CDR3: TGTGCCAGCAGCTTGTTCCAAGAACCGTCCTACGAGCAGTACTTC.

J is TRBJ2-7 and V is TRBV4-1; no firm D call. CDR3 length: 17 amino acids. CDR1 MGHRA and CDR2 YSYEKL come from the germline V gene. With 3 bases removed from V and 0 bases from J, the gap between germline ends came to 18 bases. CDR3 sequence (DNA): TGCGCCAGCAGCCAGTTCACGTCGATACGGAGCTCCTACGAGCAGTACTTC. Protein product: CASSQFTSIRSSYEQYF.

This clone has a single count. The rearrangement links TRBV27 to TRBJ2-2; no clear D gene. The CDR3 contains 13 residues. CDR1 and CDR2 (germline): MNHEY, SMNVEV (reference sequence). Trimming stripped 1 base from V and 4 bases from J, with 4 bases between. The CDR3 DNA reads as TGTGCCAGCAGTTTATGGTTCACCGGGGAGCTGTTTTTT. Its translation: CASSLWFTGELFF.

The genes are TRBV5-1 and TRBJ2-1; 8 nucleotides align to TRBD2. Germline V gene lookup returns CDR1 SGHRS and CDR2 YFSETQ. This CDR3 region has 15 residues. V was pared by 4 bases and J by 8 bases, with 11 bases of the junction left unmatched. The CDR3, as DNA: TGCGCCAGCAGCGCATCCGGGACTAGGGGCCATGAGCAGTTCTTC. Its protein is CASSASGTRGHEQFF.

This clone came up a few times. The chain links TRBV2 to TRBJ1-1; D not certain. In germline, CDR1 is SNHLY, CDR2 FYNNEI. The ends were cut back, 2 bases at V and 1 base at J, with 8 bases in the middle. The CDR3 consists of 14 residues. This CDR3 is CASSEKGSNTEAFF. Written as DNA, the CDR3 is TGTGCCAGCAGTGAAAAGGGATCGAACACTGAAGCTTTCTTT.

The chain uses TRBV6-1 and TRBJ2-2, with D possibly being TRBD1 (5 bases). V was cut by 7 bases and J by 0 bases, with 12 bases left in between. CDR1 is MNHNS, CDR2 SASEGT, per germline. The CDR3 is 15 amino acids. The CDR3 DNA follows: TGTGCCAGCACTACAGGCTACTCGAACACCGGGGAGCTGTTTTTT. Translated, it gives CASTTGYSNTGELFF.

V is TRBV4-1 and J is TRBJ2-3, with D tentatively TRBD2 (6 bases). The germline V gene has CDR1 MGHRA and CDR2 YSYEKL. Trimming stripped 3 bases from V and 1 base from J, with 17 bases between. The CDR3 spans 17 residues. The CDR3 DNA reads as TGCGCCAGCAGCCATGCCACCGGAGGGCCGGGCACAGATACGCAGTATTTT. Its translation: CASSHATGGPGTDTQYF.

The CDR3: CASSPGTVNTEAFF. CDR3 DNA sequence: TGTGCCAGCAGCCCGGGGACAGTGAACACTGAAGCTTTCTTT. V usage is TRBV7-2 and J usage is TRBJ1-1; TRBD1 aligns across 7 bases. The CDR3 extends over 14 amino acids. Trimming at V came to 5 bases and at J to 0 bases, leaving 3 bases not matched to a gene. The germline gives CDR1 SGHTA, CDR2 FQGNSA.

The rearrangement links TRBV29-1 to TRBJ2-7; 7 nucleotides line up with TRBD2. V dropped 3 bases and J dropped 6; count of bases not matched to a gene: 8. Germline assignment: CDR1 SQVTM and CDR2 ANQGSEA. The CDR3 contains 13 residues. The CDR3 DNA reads TGCAGCGTTGAGGGCGGGAGCGTTCCCGAGCAGTACTTC. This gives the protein CSVEGGSVPEQYF.

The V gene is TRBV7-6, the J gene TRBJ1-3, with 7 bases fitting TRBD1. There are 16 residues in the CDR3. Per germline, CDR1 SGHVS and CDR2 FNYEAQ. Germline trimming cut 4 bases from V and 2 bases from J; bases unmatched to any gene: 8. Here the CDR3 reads CASSSGGEGTGNTIYF. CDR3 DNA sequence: TGTGCCAGCAGCTCAGGGGGGGAAGGAACTGGAAACACCATATATTTT. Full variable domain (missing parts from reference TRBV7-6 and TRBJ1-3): GAGVSQSPRYKVTKRGQDVALRCDPISGHVSLYWYRQALGQGPEFLTYFNYEAQQDKSGLPNDRFSAERPEGSISTLTIQRTEQRDSAMYRCASSSGGEGTGNTIYFGEGSWLTVV.

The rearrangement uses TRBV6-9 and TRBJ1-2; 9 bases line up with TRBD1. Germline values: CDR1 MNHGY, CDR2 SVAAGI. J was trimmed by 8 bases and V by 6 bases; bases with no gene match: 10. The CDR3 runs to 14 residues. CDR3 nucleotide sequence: TGTGCCAGCAGCCAGGGACAGGGTCGTTTAGGCTACACCTTC. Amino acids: CASSQGQGRLGYTF.

The CDR3 here is CASRGLGIETQYF. The DNA of the CDR3 is TGTGCCAGCAGGGGCCTAGGCATTGAGACCCAGTACTTC. The V gene is TRBV27, the J gene TRBJ2-5; D is undetermined. The CDR3 is made up of 13 amino acids. The V end lost 6 bases, the J end lost 5 bases, and 13 bases lay between the germline ends. Looked up from germline, CDR1 is MNHEY and CDR2 is SMNVEV (reference sequence).

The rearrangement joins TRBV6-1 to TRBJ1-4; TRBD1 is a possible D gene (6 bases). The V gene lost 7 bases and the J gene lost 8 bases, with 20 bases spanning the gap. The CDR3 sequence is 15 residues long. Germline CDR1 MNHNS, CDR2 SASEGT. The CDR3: CASNNIFRGNEKLFF. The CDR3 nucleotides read TGTGCCAGCAATAACATTTTTAGGGGGAACGAAAAACTGTTTTTT.

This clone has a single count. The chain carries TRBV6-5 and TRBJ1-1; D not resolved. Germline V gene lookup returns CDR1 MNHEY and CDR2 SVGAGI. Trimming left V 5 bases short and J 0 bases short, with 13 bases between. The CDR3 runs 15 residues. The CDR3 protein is CASSGSYRLNTEAFF. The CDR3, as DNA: TGTGCCAGCAGTGGGTCGTACAGATTGAACACTGAAGCTTTCTTT.

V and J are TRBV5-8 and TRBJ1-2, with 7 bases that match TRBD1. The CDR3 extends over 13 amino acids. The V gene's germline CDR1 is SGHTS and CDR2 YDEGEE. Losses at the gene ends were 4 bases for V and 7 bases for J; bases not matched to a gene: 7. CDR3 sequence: CASSPLGGSGYTF. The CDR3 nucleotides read TGTGCCAGCAGCCCCCTAGGGGGCTCTGGCTACACCTTC.

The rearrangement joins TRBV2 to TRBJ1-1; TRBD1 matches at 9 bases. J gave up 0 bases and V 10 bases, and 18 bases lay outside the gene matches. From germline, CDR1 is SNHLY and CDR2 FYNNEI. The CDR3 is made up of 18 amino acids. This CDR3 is CAIPGQGSRIRVNTEAFF. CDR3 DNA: TGTGCCATCCCGGGACAGGGATCCCGAATTAGAGTGAACACTGAAGCTTTCTTT.

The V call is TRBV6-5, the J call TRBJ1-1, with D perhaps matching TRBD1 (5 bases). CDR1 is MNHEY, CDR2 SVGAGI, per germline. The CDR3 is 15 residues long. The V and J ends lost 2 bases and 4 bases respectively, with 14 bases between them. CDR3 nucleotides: TGTGCCAGCAGTTACAACGGGGGATTGGCCACTGAAGCTTTCTTT. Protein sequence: CASSYNGGLATEAFF.

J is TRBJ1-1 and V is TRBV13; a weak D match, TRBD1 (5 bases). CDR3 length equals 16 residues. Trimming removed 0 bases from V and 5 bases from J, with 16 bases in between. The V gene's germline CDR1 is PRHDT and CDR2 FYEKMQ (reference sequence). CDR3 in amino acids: CASSLGRAGKGTEAFF. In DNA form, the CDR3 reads TGTGCCAGCAGCTTAGGCCGAGCAGGGAAGGGGACTGAAGCTTTCTTT.

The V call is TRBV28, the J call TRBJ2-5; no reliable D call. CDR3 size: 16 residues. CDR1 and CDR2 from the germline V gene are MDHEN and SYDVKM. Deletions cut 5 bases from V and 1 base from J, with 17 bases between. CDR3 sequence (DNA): TGTGCCAGCAGTCCCCAAACGGTGTTAGCCCAAGAGACCCAGTACTTC. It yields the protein CASSPQTVLAQETQYF. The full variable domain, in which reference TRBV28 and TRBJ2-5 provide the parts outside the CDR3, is DVKVTQSSRYLVKRTGEKVFLECVQDMDHENMFWYRQDPGLGLRLIYFSYDVKMKEKGDIPEGYSVSREKKERFSLILESASTNQTSMYLCASSPQTVLAQETQYFGPGTRLLVL.

CDR3 sequence: CASSVDRGSSYEQYF. CDR3 sequence (DNA): TGTGCCAGCAGCGTAGATAGGGGAAGCTCCTACGAGCAGTACTTC. The rearrangement links TRBV9 to TRBJ2-7; TRBD1 is a possible D gene (5 bases). Per the germline V gene, CDR1 is SGDLS and CDR2 is YYNGEE. The CDR3 has 15 amino acids. Trimming pared 0 bases from V and 0 bases from J, leaving 10 bases between.

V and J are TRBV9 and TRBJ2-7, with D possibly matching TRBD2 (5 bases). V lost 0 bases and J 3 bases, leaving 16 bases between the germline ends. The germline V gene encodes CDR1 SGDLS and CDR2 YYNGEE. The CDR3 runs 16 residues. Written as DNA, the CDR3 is TGTGCCAGCAGCGTAGCCGGAGGCAATATGGTCTACGAGCAGTACTTC. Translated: CASSVAGGNMVYEQYF.

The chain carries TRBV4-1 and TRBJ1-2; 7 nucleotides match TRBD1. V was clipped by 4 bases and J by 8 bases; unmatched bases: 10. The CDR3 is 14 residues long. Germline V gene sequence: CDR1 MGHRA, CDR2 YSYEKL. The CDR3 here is CASSPRTGNNGYTF. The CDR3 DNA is TGCGCCAGCAGCCCCCGGACAGGCAATAACGGCTACACCTTC.

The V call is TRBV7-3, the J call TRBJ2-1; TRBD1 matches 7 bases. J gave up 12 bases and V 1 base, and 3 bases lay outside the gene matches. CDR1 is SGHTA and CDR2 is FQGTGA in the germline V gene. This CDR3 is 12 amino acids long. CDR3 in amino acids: CASSLKGGRQFF. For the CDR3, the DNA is TGTGCCAGCAGCTTAAAAGGGGGCAGGCAGTTCTTC.